Shown below are 3 T cell receptor beta chains from a single sample sequenced in a study of blood T cell repertoires in COVID-19. Here immunoSEQ multiplex PCR was the method, and the copy in TCRdb shows in-frame clones only, minus some. The repertoire holds more than 95,000 clones, with roughly nine tenths as singletons. The specimen sequenced was peripheral blood. These receptors were taken from a human donor in a cohort sampled during active COVID-19.

The rearrangement links TRBV5-4 to TRBJ1-2; a possible D gene is TRBD1 (6 bases). The V gene lost 6 bases and the J gene lost 5 bases, with 14 bases spanning the gap. Per germline, CDR1 SGHNT and CDR2 YYREEE (reference sequence). The CDR3 covers 13 residues. The CDR3 region has the DNA TGTGCCAGCACCAAGGGGGACCCATATGGCTACACCTTC. As protein: CASTKGDPYGYTF.

The chain couples TRBV5-1 to TRBJ1-1; D gene unclear. This CDR3 is built from 15 residues. Germline V lookup: CDR1 SGHRS, CDR2 YFSETQ. The germline V and J ends were trimmed by 1 base and 1 base, with 11 bases remaining between them. This CDR3 is CASSLSWGENTEAFF. DNA for the CDR3: TGCGCCAGCAGCTTGAGTTGGGGAGAGAACACTGAAGCTTTCTTT.

The genes are TRBV11-2 and TRBJ1-1; D is unresolved. The CDR3 runs 14 residues. V dropped 4 bases and J dropped 3 bases, with 12 bases sitting between them. Germline V CDR1 and CDR2: SGHAT, FQNNGV. The CDR3 protein is CASSSPHSDTEAFF. As DNA, the CDR3 is TGTGCCAGCAGCTCCCCTCACTCGGACACTGAAGCTTTCTTT.